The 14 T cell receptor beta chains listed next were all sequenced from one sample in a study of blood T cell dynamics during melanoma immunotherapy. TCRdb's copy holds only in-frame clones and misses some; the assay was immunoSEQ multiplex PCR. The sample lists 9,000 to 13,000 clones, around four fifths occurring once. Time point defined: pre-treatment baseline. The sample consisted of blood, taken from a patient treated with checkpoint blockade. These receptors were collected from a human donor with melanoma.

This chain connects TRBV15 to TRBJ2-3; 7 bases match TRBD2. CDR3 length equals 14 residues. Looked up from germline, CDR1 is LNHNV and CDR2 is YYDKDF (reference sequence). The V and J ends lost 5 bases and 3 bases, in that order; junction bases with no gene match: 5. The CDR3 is CATSFGGRTDTQYF. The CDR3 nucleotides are TGTGCCACCAGCTTCGGGGGGAGGACAGATACGCAGTATTTT.

CDR3 amino acids: CASSPYNQPQHF. In nucleotides, the CDR3 is TGTGCCAGCAGTCCCTATAATCAGCCCCAGCATTTT. The chain combines TRBV6-5 with TRBJ1-5; D not resolved. This CDR3 comprises 12 residues. V was clipped by 5 bases and J by 4 bases, with 6 bases between them. CDR1 is MNHEY and CDR2 is SVGAGI in the germline V gene.

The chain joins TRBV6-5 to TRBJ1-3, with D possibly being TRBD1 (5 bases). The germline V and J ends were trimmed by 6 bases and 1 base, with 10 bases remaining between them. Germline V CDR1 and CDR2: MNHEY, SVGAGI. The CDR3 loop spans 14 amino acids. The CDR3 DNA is TGTGCCAGCAGACGTTCAGGGTCTGGAAACACCATATATTTT. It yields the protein CASRRSGSGNTIYF.

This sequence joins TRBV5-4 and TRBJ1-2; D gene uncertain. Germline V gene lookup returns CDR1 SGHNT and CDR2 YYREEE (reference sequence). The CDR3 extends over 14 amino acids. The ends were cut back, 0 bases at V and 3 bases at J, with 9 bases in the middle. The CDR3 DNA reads TGTGCCAGCAGCTTGGCTGTAGGAGACTATGGCTACACCTTC. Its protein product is CASSLAVGDYGYTF.

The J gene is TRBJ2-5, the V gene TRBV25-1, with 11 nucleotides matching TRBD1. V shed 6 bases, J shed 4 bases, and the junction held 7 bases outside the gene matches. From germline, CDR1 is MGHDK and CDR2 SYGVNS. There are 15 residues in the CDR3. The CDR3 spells CASSSSGQGGETQYF. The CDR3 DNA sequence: TGTGCCAGCAGCTCTTCGGGACAGGGGGGAGAGACCCAGTACTTC.

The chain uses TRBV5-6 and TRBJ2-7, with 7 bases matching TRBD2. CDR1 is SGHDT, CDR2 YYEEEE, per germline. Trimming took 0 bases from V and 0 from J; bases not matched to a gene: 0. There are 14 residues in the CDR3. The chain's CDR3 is CASSLGTSSYEQYF. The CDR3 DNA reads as TGTGCCAGCAGCTTGGGGACTAGCTCCTACGAGCAGTACTTC.

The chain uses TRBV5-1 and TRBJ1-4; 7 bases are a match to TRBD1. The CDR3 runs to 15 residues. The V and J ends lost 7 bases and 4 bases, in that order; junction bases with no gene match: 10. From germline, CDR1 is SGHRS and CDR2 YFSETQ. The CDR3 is CASGSRDRGNEKLFF. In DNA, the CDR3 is TGCGCCAGCGGATCCCGGGACAGAGGTAATGAAAAACTGTTTTTT.

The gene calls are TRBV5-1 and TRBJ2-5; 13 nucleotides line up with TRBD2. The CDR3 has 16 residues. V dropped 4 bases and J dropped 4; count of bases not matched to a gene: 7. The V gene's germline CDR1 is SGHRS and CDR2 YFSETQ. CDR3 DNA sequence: TGCGCCAGCAGCACGACTAGCGGGGGGACCGGAGAGACCCAGTACTTC. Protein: CASSTTSGGTGETQYF.

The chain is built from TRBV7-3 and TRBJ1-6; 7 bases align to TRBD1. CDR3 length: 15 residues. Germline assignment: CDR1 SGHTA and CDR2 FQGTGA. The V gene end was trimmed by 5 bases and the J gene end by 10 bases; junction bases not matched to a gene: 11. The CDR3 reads CASSPGDRQGSPLHF. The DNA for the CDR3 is TGTGCCAGCAGCCCCGGGGACAGACAAGGGTCACCCCTCCACTTT.

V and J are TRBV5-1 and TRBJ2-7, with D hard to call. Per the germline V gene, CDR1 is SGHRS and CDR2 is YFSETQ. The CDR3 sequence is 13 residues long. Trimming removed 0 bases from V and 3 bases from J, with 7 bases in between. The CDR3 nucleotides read TGCGCCAGCAGCTTGGAGGATCTCTACGAGCAGTACTTC. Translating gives CASSLEDLYEQYF.

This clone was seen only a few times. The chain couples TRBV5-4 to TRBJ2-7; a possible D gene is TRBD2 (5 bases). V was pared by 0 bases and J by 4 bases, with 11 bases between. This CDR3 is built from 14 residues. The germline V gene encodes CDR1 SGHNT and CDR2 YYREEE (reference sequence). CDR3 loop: CASSLAGVEYEQYF. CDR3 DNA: TGTGCCAGCAGCTTGGCCGGGGTGGAGTACGAGCAGTACTTC. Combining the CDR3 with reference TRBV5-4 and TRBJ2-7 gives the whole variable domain ETGVTQSPTHLIKTRGQQVTLRCSSQSGHNTVSWYQQALGQGPQFIFQYYREEENGRGNFPPRFSGLQFPNYSSELNVNALELDDSALYLCASSLAGVEYEQYFGPGTRLTVT.

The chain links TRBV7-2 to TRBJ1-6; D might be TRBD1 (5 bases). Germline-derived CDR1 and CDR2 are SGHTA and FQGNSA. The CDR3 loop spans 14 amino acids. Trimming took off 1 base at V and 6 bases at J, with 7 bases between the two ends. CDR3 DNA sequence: TGTGCCAGCAGCTTAGGACAGTTTAATTCACCCCTCCACTTT. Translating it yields CASSLGQFNSPLHF.

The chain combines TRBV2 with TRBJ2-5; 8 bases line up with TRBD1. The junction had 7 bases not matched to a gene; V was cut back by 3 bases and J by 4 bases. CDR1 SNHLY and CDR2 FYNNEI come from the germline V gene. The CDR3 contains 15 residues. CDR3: CASSDGRGQGETQYF. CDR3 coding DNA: TGTGCCAGCAGTGACGGCAGGGGGCAAGGAGAGACCCAGTACTTC.

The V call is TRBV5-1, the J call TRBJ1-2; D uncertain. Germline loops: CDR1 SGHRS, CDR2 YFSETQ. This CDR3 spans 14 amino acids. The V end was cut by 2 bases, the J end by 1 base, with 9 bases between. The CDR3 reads CASSLRDINYGYTF. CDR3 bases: TGCGCCAGCAGCTTACGCGATATTAACTATGGCTACACCTTC.